These 15 T cell receptor beta chains were sequenced from one sample in a study of cytomegalovirus exposure and HLA in healthy donors. PCR employed 60 Vbeta and 13 Jbeta primers. Assay: immunoSEQ multiplex PCR; the TCRdb copy retains only in-frame clones and omits some. The sample contains 150,000 to 200,000 clones, roughly 77% of which appear only once. Sequencing was carried out using PBMCs. All receptors come from a woman younger than 45 in good health and CMV-seropositive.

The chain links TRBV7-2 to TRBJ1-4, with D possibly matching TRBD1 (5 bases). V was trimmed by 4 bases and J by 1 base, leaving 22 bases between them. CDR1 and CDR2 (germline): SGHTA, FQGNSA. The CDR3 consists of 19 residues. CDR3 region: CASSWRGGTGYRTNEKLFF. DNA for the CDR3: TGTGCCAGCAGCTGGAGGGGCGGGACGGGGTATCGAACTAATGAAAAACTGTTTTTT.

The rearrangement links TRBV6-6 to TRBJ2-2; D perhaps matches TRBD2 (6 bases). CDR1 is MNHNY, CDR2 SVGAGI, per germline (reference sequence). V was clipped by 4 bases and J by 6 bases, with 6 bases between them. The CDR3 has 12 residues. The CDR3 DNA reads TGTGCCAGCAGTTGGGGGGCCGGGGAGCTGTTTTTT. It encodes CASSWGAGELFF.

This clone has just a few counts. The chain couples TRBV11-2 to TRBJ2-6; TRBD1 matches 8 bases. Germline V CDR1 and CDR2: SGHAT, FQNNGV. The CDR3 spans 18 residues. Trimming took 4 bases from V and 0 from J; bases not matched to a gene: 8. The CDR3 loop is CASSSPDRGLSGANVLTF. In nucleotides, the CDR3 is TGTGCCAGCAGCTCCCCCGACAGGGGACTCTCTGGGGCCAACGTCCTGACTTTC. The full variable domain, with the rest looked up from reference TRBV11-2 and TRBJ2-6, is EAGVAQSPRYKIIEKRQSVAFWCNPISGHATLYWYQQILGQGPKLLIQFQNNGVVDDSQLPKDRFSAERLKGVDSTLKIQPAKLEDSAVYLCASSSPDRGLSGANVLTFGAGSRLTVL.

The V gene is TRBV6-5, the J gene TRBJ1-1, with D unclear. Looked up from germline, CDR1 is MNHEY and CDR2 is SVGAGI. The V end lost 10 bases, the J end lost 10 bases, and 19 bases lay between the germline ends. The CDR3 extends over 12 amino acids. Written as DNA, the CDR3 is TGTGCCATTAATGATTCAGGTCGGCGAGCTTTCTTT. This sequence encodes CAINDSGRRAFF.

The chain couples TRBV18 to TRBJ1-2; 7 bases are a match to TRBD1. Germline CDR1 reads KGHSH; CDR2 reads LQKENI. The V and J ends lost 2 bases and 3 bases, in that order; junction bases with no gene match: 6. The CDR3 consists of 15 residues. Here the CDR3 DNA reads TGTGCCAGCTCACCAAGAGAGGGGGCGGACTATGGCTACACCTTC. As protein: CASSPREGADYGYTF. Using reference TRBV18 and TRBJ1-2 for the parts outside the CDR3, the full variable domain is NAGVMQNPRHLVRRRGQEARLRCSPMKGHSHVYWYRQLPEEGLKFMVYLQKENIIDESGMPKERFSAEFPKEGPSILRIQQVVRGDSAAYFCASSPREGADYGYTFGSGTRLTVV.

This clone was detected a few times. The chain links TRBV9 to TRBJ2-3; possible D gene TRBD1, 5 bases. Trimming took off 0 bases at V and 5 bases at J, with 10 bases between the two ends. Germline values: CDR1 SGDLS, CDR2 YYNGEE. The CDR3 consists of 14 residues. This chain's CDR3 is CASSVVGPGDTQYF. The CDR3 DNA is TGTGCCAGCAGCGTAGTGGGGCCGGGAGATACGCAGTATTTT.

This chain connects TRBV7-2 to TRBJ2-1; D perhaps matches TRBD1 (6 bases). V gave up 4 bases and J gave up 2 bases, with 18 bases separating them. Germline V gene data show CDR1 as SGHTA and CDR2 as FQGNSA. This CDR3 is built from 17 residues. The CDR3 loop reads CASSSTLWQGPYNEQFF. As DNA, the CDR3 is TGTGCCAGCAGCTCCACCTTGTGGCAGGGGCCCTACAATGAGCAGTTCTTC.

V usage is TRBV9 and J usage is TRBJ2-1; tentatively, D is TRBD2 (7 bases). Germline V CDR1 and CDR2: SGDLS, YYNGEE. The V and J ends lost 3 bases and 5 bases respectively, with 15 bases between them. This CDR3 has 15 amino acids. CDR3: CASSGWWGGNNEQFF. CDR3 nucleotides: TGTGCCAGCAGCGGGTGGTGGGGGGGCAACAATGAGCAGTTCTTC. The full variable domain, completed using reference TRBV9 and TRBJ2-1, is DSGVTQTPKHLITATGQRVTLRCSPRSGDLSVYWYQQSLDQGLQFLIQYYNGEERAKGNILERFSAQQFPDLHSELNLSSLELGDSALYFCASSGWWGGNNEQFFGPGTRLTVL.

The CDR3 nucleotides are TGTGCCAGCAGCTTGGACAGGCTCCAAGAGACCCAGTACTTC. Residues: CASSLDRLQETQYF. The V and J genes are TRBV6-6 and TRBJ2-5, with TRBD1 identical over 7 bases. The CDR3 runs 14 residues. In germline, CDR1 is MNHNY, CDR2 SVGAGI (reference sequence). The junction had 5 bases not matched to a gene; V was cut back by 6 bases and J by 1 base.

The rearrangement uses TRBV18 and TRBJ1-2, with TRBD1 as a possible D gene (5 bases). V was trimmed by 3 bases and J by 8 bases, leaving 19 bases between them. Germline CDR1 KGHSH, CDR2 LQKENI. The CDR3 totals 15 residues. This chain's CDR3 is CASSPPTRALRGYTF. In DNA form, the CDR3 reads TGTGCCAGCTCACCGCCGACCAGGGCCCTCAGGGGCTACACCTTC.

This clone occurred once. The chain couples TRBV4-2 to TRBJ2-7; no clear D gene. V gave up 0 bases and J gave up 2 bases, with 11 bases separating them. CDR3 size: 15 residues. The germline V gene encodes CDR1 LGHNA and CDR2 YNFKEQ. CDR3 in DNA: TGTGCCAGCAGCCAAGAGGCGCAGGATACCTACGAGCAGTACTTC. Protein: CASSQEAQDTYEQYF.

The sample holds one count of this clone. The V and J genes are TRBV28 and TRBJ2-4, with D perhaps TRBD1 (5 bases). Germline CDR1 and CDR2: MDHEN and SYDVKM. The CDR3 sequence is 12 residues long. V dropped 6 bases and J dropped 7 bases, with 10 bases sitting between them. The CDR3 DNA sequence: TGTGCCAGCAGCACAGGTTACAACATTCAGTACTTC. As protein: CASSTGYNIQYF.

The CDR3 reads CASSVGQGLGRGTDTQYF. The CDR3 nucleotides are TGTGCCAGCAGCGTAGGGCAGGGACTAGGGAGGGGCACAGATACGCAGTATTTT. The chain links TRBV9 to TRBJ2-3; 8 nucleotides match TRBD2. Trimming at V came to 0 bases and at J to 1 base, leaving 10 bases not matched to a gene. The CDR3 consists of 18 residues. CDR1 is SGDLS, CDR2 YYNGEE, per germline. Full variable domain (rest looked up from reference TRBV9 and TRBJ2-3): DSGVTQTPKHLITATGQRVTLRCSPRSGDLSVYWYQQSLDQGLQFLIQYYNGEERAKGNILERFSAQQFPDLHSELNLSSLELGDSALYFCASSVGQGLGRGTDTQYFGPGTRLTVL.

This clone was counted only a few times. The V call is TRBV18, the J call TRBJ2-7, with TRBD1 matching over 8 bases. Trimming took 3 bases from V and 1 from J; bases not matched to a gene: 8. The CDR3 is 16 amino acids. Germline V lookup: CDR1 KGHSH, CDR2 LQKENI. The CDR3 region is CASSPPGQGRSYEQYF. CDR3 coding DNA: TGTGCCAGCTCACCTCCTGGACAGGGCAGATCCTACGAGCAGTACTTC.

The gene calls are TRBV9 and TRBJ1-4; D remains unclear. The CDR3 extends over 13 amino acids. The germline CDR1 and CDR2 sequences are SGDLS and YYNGEE. V was trimmed by 3 bases and J by 8 bases, leaving 11 bases between them. The CDR3 is CASSASGGEKLFF. Written as DNA, the CDR3 is TGTGCCAGCAGCGCCTCAGGAGGGGAAAAACTGTTTTTT.